Below are 17 T cell receptor beta chains sequenced from a single sample in a study of shared clonotypes between healthy human individuals. Method: immunoSEQ multiplex PCR; TCRdb's copy keeps in-frame clones and lacks some. Of around 990,000 clones listed, roughly 80% are singletons. The sample consisted of memory CD4+ T cells from PBMCs. Subset described: CD45RA-negative fraction. All receptors derive from a man younger than 35 in good health. Some clones in this sample may be carry-over from other donors' samples.

The CDR3 loop reads CASSREGVRTEAFF. The DNA of the CDR3 is TGTGCCAGCAGCCGAGAAGGGGTTCGGACTGAAGCTTTCTTT. The V gene is TRBV5-4, the J gene TRBJ1-1; a weak D match, TRBD1 (5 bases). The germline V gene has CDR1 SGHNT and CDR2 YYREEE (reference sequence). CDR3 size: 14 residues. With 4 bases removed from V and 5 bases from J, the gap between germline ends came to 15 bases.

V gene TRBV12-5 combines with J gene TRBJ2-1, with 13 bases that match TRBD2. The V gene end was trimmed by 0 bases and the J gene end by 11 bases; junction bases not matched to a gene: 10. Germline values: CDR1 LGHNT, CDR2 FRNRAP. CDR3 length: 17 residues. The DNA of the CDR3 is TGTGCTAGTGGTTTGGTATCGGGACTAGCGGGATTTGGGAAGCAGTTCTTC. Its protein product is CASGLVSGLAGFGKQFF.

This clone was seen only once. The chain is built from TRBV6-1 and TRBJ1-1, with D possibly matching TRBD1 (5 bases). Trimming pared 10 bases from V and 4 bases from J, leaving 22 bases between. The germline gives CDR1 MNHNS, CDR2 SASEGT. The CDR3 runs to 15 residues. For the CDR3, the DNA is TGTGCCACCCACCCGAGTCCAGGGCTTGGCACTGAAGCTTTCTTT. It yields the protein CATHPSPGLGTEAFF.

For this clone: The same CDR3 is also encoded by other DNA sequences in this sample. The chain couples TRBV15 to TRBJ1-5, with D unclear. Trimming cost V 1 base and J 7 bases, with 8 bases left between them. CDR3 length equals 13 residues. Germline values: CDR1 LNHNV, CDR2 YYDKDF (reference sequence). The CDR3 nucleotides read TGTGCCACCAGCAGAGGGGTAGGGCAGCCCCAGCATTTT. This codes for CATSRGVGQPQHF.

This chain joins TRBV30 and TRBJ2-1; D might be TRBD1 or TRBD2, each matching 6 bases. Germline CDR1 is GTSNPN and CDR2 is SVGIG (reference sequence). CDR3 size: 15 residues. V lost 0 bases and J 10 bases, leaving 19 bases between the germline ends. The CDR3 coding sequence is TGTGCCTGGAGTGTAGCAGGTTCCCTAGGGGGGGAGCAGTTCTTC. Its translation is CAWSVAGSLGGEQFF. Combining the CDR3 with reference TRBV30 and TRBJ2-1 gives the whole variable domain SQTIHQWPATLVQPVGSPLSLECTVEGTSNPNLYWYRQAAGRGLQLLFYSVGIGQISSEVPQNLSASRPQDRQFILSSKKLLLSDSGFYLCAWSVAGSLGGEQFFGPGTRLTVL.

The J gene is TRBJ1-2, the V gene TRBV6-5; TRBD1 might be the D (6 bases). V lost 7 bases to trimming and J lost 4 bases, with 19 bases between them. Looked up from germline, CDR1 is MNHEY and CDR2 is SVGAGI. The CDR3 length is 15 residues. The CDR3 reads CASTDSDRSPYGYTF. CDR3 nucleotides: TGTGCCAGCACAGACAGTGACAGGTCTCCCTATGGCTACACCTTC.

The J gene is TRBJ2-5, the V gene TRBV5-6; no clear D gene. The CDR3 totals 13 residues. V lost 2 bases, J lost 5 bases, and 10 bases lay in between. Germline CDR1 SGHDT, CDR2 YYEEEE. CDR3 loop: CASSFYKPETQYF. The CDR3 coding sequence is TGTGCCAGCAGCTTTTACAAACCGGAGACCCAGTACTTC.

This clone was seen only once. This rearrangement joins TRBV4-3 to TRBJ2-6; maybe TRBD2 (5 bases). V lost 3 bases to trimming and J lost 0 bases, with 6 bases between them. This CDR3 has 15 residues. The germline CDR1 and CDR2 sequences are LGHNA and YSLEER. Here the CDR3 DNA reads TGCGCCAGCAGCCACCGGGACTCTGGGGCCAACGTCCTGACTTTC. Translated, it gives CASSHRDSGANVLTF.

V is TRBV5-1 and J is TRBJ2-5; 9 nucleotides align to TRBD2. The V segment lost 0 bases and the J segment 7 bases; nucleotides outside the gene matches: 4. This CDR3 has 14 amino acids. CDR1 is SGHRS, CDR2 YFSETQ, per germline. CDR3 sequence (DNA): TGCGCCAGCAGCTTGGTAGCGGGAGAAGGGACCCAGTACTTC. This codes for CASSLVAGEGTQYF.

Comments on this clone: It is likely a read error: a sequence one base away is far more abundant. J is TRBJ2-5 and V is TRBV15, with D unclear. The J call may be mistaken, given a closer DNA end match to TRBJ2-7. CDR3 length equals 12 residues. CDR1 LNHNV and CDR2 YYDKDF come from the germline V gene (reference sequence). The CDR3 coding sequence is TGTGCCACCAGCGGAGATGAGGACGAGCAGTACTTC. It yields the protein CATSGDEDEQYF.

This clone was seen just once. Other DNA sequences in this sample translate to the same CDR3. This chain uses TRBV5-1 with TRBJ2-7, with 8 bases fitting TRBD2. This CDR3 has 12 amino acids. CDR1 is SGHRS and CDR2 is YFSETQ in the germline V gene. The V segment lost 4 bases and the J segment 6 bases; nucleotides outside the gene matches: 3. The CDR3 sequence is CASSLRGGEQYF. The DNA of the CDR3 is TGCGCCAGCAGCCTTCGGGGGGGCGAGCAGTACTTC.

This sequence joins TRBV15 and TRBJ1-1; tentative D call: TRBD1 (5 bases). Germline V gene sequence: CDR1 LNHNV, CDR2 YYDKDF (reference sequence). The CDR3 sequence is 15 residues long. Trimming took 0 bases from V and 4 from J, leaving 12 bases between them. CDR3 sequence reads: CATSRDRGRATEAFF. The CDR3 nucleotides are TGTGCCACCAGCAGAGATCGGGGCCGGGCCACTGAAGCTTTCTTT. The full variable domain, in which reference TRBV15 and TRBJ1-1 provide the parts outside the CDR3, is DAMVIQNPRYQVTQFGKPVTLSCSQTLNHNVMYWYQQKSSQAPKLLFHYYDKDFNNEADTPDNFQSRRPNTSFCFLDIRSPGLGDTAMYLCATSRDRGRATEAFFGQGTRLTVV.

This clone has a handful of counts. The V gene is TRBV7-9, the J gene TRBJ1-2; 7 bases map to TRBD1. V was clipped by 5 bases and J by 5 bases; unmatched bases: 8. CDR3 length equals 14 residues. The germline CDR1 and CDR2 sequences are SEHNR and FQNEAQ (reference sequence). The CDR3 region is CASSPYEGAYGYTF. In DNA form, the CDR3 reads TGTGCCAGCAGCCCGTATGAGGGGGCATATGGCTACACCTTC.

V and J are TRBV11-2 and TRBJ1-5; tentatively, D is TRBD1 (5 bases). From germline, CDR1 is SGHAT and CDR2 FQNNGV. The CDR3 runs 16 residues. Trimming left V 1 base short and J 0 bases short, with 10 bases between. CDR3 DNA: TGTGCCAGCAGCTTAGGCGGCCAGGGTAGCAATCAGCCCCAGCATTTT. It specifies CASSLGGQGSNQPQHF.

This clone was detected a few times. The V call is TRBV2, the J call TRBJ2-4; D gene unclear. V lost 2 bases and J lost 0, with 5 bases in between. The CDR3 is made up of 14 amino acids. The germline V gene has CDR1 SNHLY and CDR2 FYNNEI. Here the CDR3 DNA reads TGTGCCAGCAGTGAACAACTAGCCAAAAACATTCAGTACTTC. Translated: CASSEQLAKNIQYF.

This chain uses TRBV2 with TRBJ1-1, with unresolved D. Per the germline V gene, CDR1 is SNHLY and CDR2 is FYNNEI. Trimming removed 2 bases at V and 4 bases at J, with 8 bases between. This CDR3 has 13 amino acids. CDR3 DNA: TGTGCCAGCAGTGAAACCCCAGGCACTGAAGCTTTCTTT. Its translation is CASSETPGTEAFF. Full variable domain (remainder filled in from reference TRBV2 and TRBJ1-1): EPEVTQTPSHQVTQMGQEVILRCVPISNHLYFYWYRQILGQKVEFLVSFYNNEISEKSEIFDDQFSVERPDGSNFTLKIRSTKLEDSAMYFCASSETPGTEAFFGQGTRLTVV.

This clone was recorded a few times. The chain recombines TRBV5-1 with TRBJ1-1, with unresolved D. This CDR3 spans 15 amino acids. V gave up 0 bases and J gave up 1 base, with 10 bases separating them. From germline, CDR1 is SGHRS and CDR2 YFSETQ. The CDR3 protein is CASSLAAVANTEAFF. The CDR3 nucleotides are TGCGCCAGCAGCTTGGCGGCAGTGGCGAACACTGAAGCTTTCTTT.